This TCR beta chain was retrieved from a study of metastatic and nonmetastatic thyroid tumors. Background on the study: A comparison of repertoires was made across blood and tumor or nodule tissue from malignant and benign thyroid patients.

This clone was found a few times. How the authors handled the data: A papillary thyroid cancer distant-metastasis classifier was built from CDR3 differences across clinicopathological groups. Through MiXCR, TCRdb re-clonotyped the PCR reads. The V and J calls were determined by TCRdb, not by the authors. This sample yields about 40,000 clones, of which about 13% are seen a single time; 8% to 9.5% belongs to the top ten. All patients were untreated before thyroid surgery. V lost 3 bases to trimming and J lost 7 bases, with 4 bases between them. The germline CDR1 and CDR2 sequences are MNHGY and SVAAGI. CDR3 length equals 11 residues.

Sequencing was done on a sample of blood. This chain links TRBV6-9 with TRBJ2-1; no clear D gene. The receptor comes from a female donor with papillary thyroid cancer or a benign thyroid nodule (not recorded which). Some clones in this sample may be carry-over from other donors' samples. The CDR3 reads CASSYGNEQFF. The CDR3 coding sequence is TGTGCCAGCAGTTACGGGAATGAGCAGTTCTTC.